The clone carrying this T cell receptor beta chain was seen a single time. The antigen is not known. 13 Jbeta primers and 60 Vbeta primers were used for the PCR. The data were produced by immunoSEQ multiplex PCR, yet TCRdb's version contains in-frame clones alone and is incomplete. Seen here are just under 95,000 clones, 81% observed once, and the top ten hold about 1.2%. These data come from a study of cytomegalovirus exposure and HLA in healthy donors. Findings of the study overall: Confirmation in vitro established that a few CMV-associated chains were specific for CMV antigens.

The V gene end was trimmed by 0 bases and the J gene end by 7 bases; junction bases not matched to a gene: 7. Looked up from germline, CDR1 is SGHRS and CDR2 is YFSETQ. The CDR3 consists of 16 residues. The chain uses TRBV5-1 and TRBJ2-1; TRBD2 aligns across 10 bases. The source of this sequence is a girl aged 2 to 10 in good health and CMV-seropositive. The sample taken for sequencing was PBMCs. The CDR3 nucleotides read TGCGCCAGCAGCTTGGCTACTAGCGGGGATAAGAATGAGCAGTTCTTC. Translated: CASSLATSGDKNEQFF.